The subject of this entry is one T cell receptor beta chain. This record belongs to a study of control samples from healthy donors and cancer patients. Trimming cost V 9 bases and J 1 base, with 16 bases left between them. Germline loops: CDR1 SGHRS, CDR2 YFSETQ. The CDR3 contains 14 residues. Data came from immunoSEQ multiplex PCR; TCRdb stores just in-frame clones and leaves some out. The table lists about 98,000 clones, roughly four fifths of them singletons. This sequence was found in a man in his 60s in good health. This chain joins TRBV5-1 and TRBJ1-1; D remains ambiguous. Sample: blood. CDR3 amino acids: CATTFGERNTEAFF. For the CDR3, the DNA is TGCGCCACCACCTTTGGGGAGAGGAACACTGAAGCTTTCTTT.